The source of this T cell receptor (beta chain) is a study of CD8+ T cells in alopecia areata. Study-wide background: Treated patients were given oral tofacitinib, which was dosed at 5 to 10 mg twice daily.

As the sequencing template, cDNA was produced by extracting RNA and reverse transcribing it. This table comes from immunoSEQ multiplex PCR, and its TCRdb copy is limited to in-frame clones, with some not included. The profile shows approximately 66,000 clones, about three fifths of them singletons. Sampling of alopecia areata patients yielded lesional scalp punch biopsies as well as peripheral blood. PBMC-derived CD4+ and CD8+ T cells were sorted. The source of this sequence is a human donor with alopecia areata. The specimen was CD8+ T cells sorted from blood, collected at week 0.

In DNA form, the CDR3 reads TGCAGCGTTGGGAGGGGTGACTCCTACGAGCAGTACTTC. Amino acids: CSVGRGDSYEQYF. This chain joins TRBV29-1 and TRBJ2-7, with D perhaps matching TRBD2 (6 bases). Per germline, CDR1 SQVTM and CDR2 ANQGSEA. The CDR3 loop spans 13 amino acids. V was shortened by 4 bases and J by 0 bases, with 10 bases between the two germline ends.